These T cell receptor beta chains were read from a single sample in a study of blood T cells in healthy people across ages. TCRdb fed the 5' RACE reads into MiXCR, producing one record per CDR3 protein. The sample includes under 2,000,000 distinct CDR3 sequences, roughly 52% of them seen just once. The sequenced sample consisted of blood. These receptors originate from a middle-aged woman in good health. Both conserved end residues are part of each CDR3. The D gene is left open where the match is weak. The size of a clone is reported for some rows only, either as once, few or many, or as a class for expanded clones.

CDR3nt	CDR3aa	v_gene	abundance	j_gene	d_gene
TGCAGCGGGGCATGGGGGAGGGAGACCCAGTACTTC	CSGAWGRETQYF	TRBV29-1	-	TRBJ2-5	-
TGTGCCAGCAGTGAAGCTTGGGGGACAAGGTTCCCTAGACAGTACTTC	CASSEAWGTRFPRQYF	TRBV6-1	-	TRBJ2-4	-
TGCAGTGCTAGAGCCTGGGGGGGTGGGGTATCTGGCGAGCAGTACTTC	CSARAWGGGVSGEQYF	TRBV20-1	-	TRBJ2-7	TRBD2
TGTGCCAGCAGCCCCCCATTTGGTCGTGAGGCAGATACGCAGTATTTT	CASSPPFGREADTQYF	TRBV9	-	TRBJ2-3	-
TGTGCCAGCAGTTCGGGCCCCATAGCCAAAAACATTCAGTACTTC	CASSSGPIAKNIQYF	TRBV6-5	few	TRBJ2-4	-
TGTGCCAGCAGCCTAGAGGACGTAGGGGATCAGCCCCAGCATTTT	CASSLEDVGDQPQHF	TRBV27	-	TRBJ1-5	-
TGTGCCAGCAGCAAAAGCGGGGCCCAAGAGACCCAGTACTTC	CASSKSGAQETQYF	TRBV27	few	TRBJ2-5	TRBD2
TGCGCCAGCAGCCAAGAGGACAGGATAAATTCACCCCTCCACTTT	CASSQEDRINSPLHF	TRBV4-1	-	TRBJ1-6	TRBD1
TGCGCCAGCAGCCAAGAAGATAAGCGGGGGGGCGCGGTCTACACGCAGTATTTT	CASSQEDKRGGAVYTQYF	TRBV4-1	-	TRBJ2-3	TRBD2
TGCGCCAGCAGCCAAAACGCAGCTAACTATGGCTACACCTTC	CASSQNAANYGYTF	TRBV4-3	-	TRBJ1-2	-